This is a list of T cell receptor beta chains from one sample in a study of blood T cell repertoires in COVID-19. The repertoire was sequenced with immunoSEQ multiplex PCR; TCRdb's copy has only in-frame clones and lacks some. The table lists 60,000 to 70,000 clones, roughly 88% of them singletons. Sequences were obtained from peripheral blood. The receptor set was obtained from a woman aged 60 to 75 with COVID-19, enrolled during active disease. Each CDR3 is given with its conserved first and last residue. The order of the fields is V gene, clone size, J gene, D gene, CDR3 protein, CDR3 DNA. D genes are given only for firm matches. The listing skips clone size in some rows; elsewhere it reads once, few, many or a size class.

TRBV4-1,.,TRBJ1-5,.,CASSQDNRYSNQPQHF,TGCGCCAGCAGCCAAGATAACAGATATAGCAATCAGCCCCAGCATTTT
TRBV7-2,.,TRBJ2-1,TRBD1,CASSFGTGGHNEQFF,TGTGCCAGCAGCTTCGGGACAGGGGGCCACAATGAGCAGTTCTTC
TRBV7-9,few,TRBJ1-6,.,CASSPPERGGRGSPLHF,TGTGCCAGCAGCCCCCCCGAACGGGGGGGCCGGGGTTCACCCCTCCACTTT
TRBV9,.,TRBJ1-3,.,CASSSLGGSGNTIYF,TGTGCCAGCAGCTCCCTGGGGGGCTCTGGAAACACCATATATTTT
TRBV5-6,.,TRBJ2-5,TRBD1,CASSLDEGGGETQYF,TGTGCCAGCAGCTTGGATGAAGGGGGCGGAGAGACCCAGTACTTC
TRBV15,.,TRBJ2-7,TRBD1,CATSRARQGRSSYEQYF,TGTGCCACCAGCAGAGCACGACAGGGAAGGAGCTCCTACGAGCAGTACTTC
TRBV4-1,.,TRBJ1-5,.,CASSQEGDQPQHF,TGCGCCAGCAGCCAAGAGGGCGATCAGCCCCAGCATTTT
TRBV28,.,TRBJ1-2,.,CASSLYQGYGYTF,TGTGCCAGCAGTTTATATCAGGGCTATGGCTACACCTTC
TRBV19,.,TRBJ2-1,TRBD1,CASSILGGQGYNEQFF,TGTGCCAGTAGTATATTAGGGGGACAGGGGTACAATGAGCAGTTCTTC
TRBV4-1,.,TRBJ1-6,.,CASSPDRSYNSPLHF,TGCGCCAGCAGCCCCGACAGGAGTTATAATTCACCCCTCCACTTT
TRBV6-6,.,TRBJ2-1,TRBD2,CASSQLGTSAYNEQFF,TGTGCCAGCAGTCAACTTGGGACTAGCGCCTACAATGAGCAGTTCTTC
TRBV11-3,.,TRBJ2-1,TRBD1,CASSLGGQGSFSYNEQFF,TGTGCCAGCAGCTTAGGGGGACAGGGGTCTTTCTCCTACAATGAGCAGTTCTTC
TRBV4-3,.,TRBJ2-6,.,CASSQAASGANVLTF,TGCGCCAGCAGCCAAGCCGCGTCTGGGGCCAACGTCCTGACTTTC
TRBV2,few,TRBJ1-2,TRBD1,CASRRDRGSIDGYTF,TGTGCCAGCAGGAGAGACAGGGGGAGTATCGATGGCTACACCTTC
TRBV18,.,TRBJ1-5,.,CASSPGRDQPQHF,TGTGCCAGCTCACCGGGGAGAGATCAGCCCCAGCATTTT
TRBV4-3,.,TRBJ2-1,TRBD2,CASSQAYGLAGSYNEQFF,TGCGCCAGCAGCCAGGCCTACGGGCTAGCGGGATCCTACAATGAGCAGTTCTTC
TRBV18,.,TRBJ2-7,TRBD1,CASSPAGGYEQYF,TGTGCCAGCTCACCGGCAGGGGGCTACGAGCAGTACTTC
TRBV5-6,.,TRBJ1-1,TRBD1,CASSLGQGKAFF,TGTGCCAGCAGCTTGGGACAGGGTAAAGCTTTCTTT
TRBV6-5,.,TRBJ2-5,TRBD2,CASTRGSGGRETQYF,TGTGCCAGCACCCGAGGTAGCGGGGGTAGAGAGACCCAGTACTTC
TRBV30,.,TRBJ2-7,TRBD2,CAWTSGRAYEQYF,TGTGCCTGGACTAGCGGGAGGGCCTACGAGCAGTACTTC
TRBV9,.,TRBJ2-2,TRBD2,CASSVELAGTGELFF,TGTGCCAGCAGCGTAGAACTAGCGGGCACCGGGGAGCTGTTTTTT
TRBV19,.,TRBJ1-1,TRBD1,CASSRATGGKTEAFF,TGTGCCAGTAGTAGGGCGACAGGGGGCAAAACTGAAGCTTTCTTT
TRBV12-3/TRBV12-4,.,TRBJ2-1,.,CASSLGIVEQFF,TGTGCCAGCAGTTTAGGAATAGTAGAGCAGTTCTTC
TRBV4-3,.,TRBJ2-2,TRBD2,CASSQGLAGDTGELFF,TGCGCCAGCAGCCAAGGACTAGCGGGAGATACCGGGGAGCTGTTTTTT
TRBV21-1,once,TRBJ2-6,.,CASSPSGGYSGANVLTF,TGTGCCAGCAGCCCATCCGGGGGATACTCTGGGGCCAACGTCCTGACTTTC
TRBV19,.,TRBJ1-4,.,CASSIAANEKLFF,TGTGCCAGTAGTATAGCGGCTAATGAAAAACTGTTTTTT
TRBV6-2/TRBV6-3,once,TRBJ2-5,TRBD1,CASSSWGTAQETQYF,TGTGCCAGCAGCTCATGGGGGACAGCTCAAGAGACCCAGTACTTC
TRBV7-2,.,TRBJ1-2,TRBD1,CASSLEGGTGIYTF,TGTGCCAGCAGCTTAGAGGGGGGGACAGGGATCTACACCTTC
TRBV3-1/TRBV3-2,.,TRBJ2-1,.,CASSLGAGGPYNEQFF,TGTGCCAGCAGCCTGGGGGCAGGTGGCCCCTACAATGAGCAGTTCTTC
TRBV7-9,.,TRBJ2-7,TRBD2,CASSLAGVEQYF,TGTGCCAGCAGCCTTGCGGGGGTCGAGCAGTACTTC
TRBV21-1,.,TRBJ2-7,.,CASRTGWVGVF,TGTGCCAGCAGGACAGGTTGGGTTGGGGTCTTC
TRBV15,.,TRBJ1-2,TRBD1,CATWDRHYGYTF,TGTGCCACCTGGGACAGGCACTATGGCTACACCTTC
TRBV4-3,.,TRBJ2-3,.,CASSQRLGTDTQYF,TGCGCCAGCAGCCAGAGACTTGGCACAGATACGCAGTATTTT
TRBV10-3,once,TRBJ2-1,TRBD2,CAISGTSGYNEQFF,TGTGCCATCAGTGGGACTAGCGGGTACAATGAGCAGTTCTTC
TRBV19,.,TRBJ2-1,TRBD2,CASSILERGGLGEQFF,TGTGCCAGTAGTATTCTGGAGCGGGGGGGCCTCGGTGAGCAGTTCTTC
TRBV10-3,.,TRBJ2-7,TRBD1,CAITNTGTGYEQYF,TGTGCCATCACCAACACCGGGACAGGGTACGAGCAGTACTTC
TRBV20-1,.,TRBJ2-1,.,CSASRRHEQFF,TGCAGTGCTAGTAGGAGGCATGAGCAGTTCTTC
TRBV6-6,.,TRBJ2-5,TRBD1,CASSQQGEETQYF,TGTGCCAGCAGCCAACAGGGGGAGGAGACCCAGTACTTC
TRBV6-6,.,TRBJ1-1,.,CASRPPGENTEAFF,TGTGCCAGCAGACCCCCAGGGGAGAACACTGAAGCTTTCTTT
TRBV27,.,TRBJ2-1,TRBD2,CASSPWAGGYNEQFF,TGTGCCAGCAGCCCATGGGCGGGAGGCTACAATGAGCAGTTCTTC
TRBV7-2,.,TRBJ2-3,TRBD1,CASSPDRVRATDTQYF,TGTGCCAGCAGCCCCGACAGGGTCCGTGCCACAGATACGCAGTATTTT
TRBV5-1,.,TRBJ2-7,TRBD2,CASSWIGLAGYYEQYF,TGCGCCAGCAGCTGGATCGGACTAGCGGGGTACTACGAGCAGTACTTC
TRBV3-1/TRBV3-2,.,TRBJ2-7,TRBD2,CASSPKGGGTPYEQYF,TGTGCCAGCAGCCCAAAAGGCGGGGGGACTCCCTACGAGCAGTACTTC
TRBV28,.,TRBJ1-3,.,CASSPGPGGNTIYF,TGTGCCAGCAGTCCAGGTCCAGGAGGAAACACCATATATTTT
TRBV7-2,.,TRBJ2-5,TRBD1,CASSLWTGIQETQYF,TGTGCCAGCAGCCTTTGGACAGGGATTCAAGAGACCCAGTACTTC
TRBV27,.,TRBJ1-5,.,CASSEVGQPQHF,TGTGCCAGCAGTGAGGTCGGGCAGCCCCAGCATTTT
TRBV7-2,.,TRBJ2-7,.,CASSLGGPGTYEQYF,TGTGCCAGCAGCTTAGGGGGGCCAGGTACCTACGAGCAGTACTTC
TRBV4-3,few,TRBJ2-1,TRBD2,CASSLQLALSYNEQFF,TGCGCCAGCAGCCTACAACTAGCGCTCTCCTACAATGAGCAGTTCTTC
TRBV27,.,TRBJ2-1,TRBD2,CASSFGLAGWEQFF,TGTGCCAGCAGTTTCGGACTAGCGGGATGGGAGCAGTTCTTC
TRBV28,.,TRBJ2-5,.,CASREQGQETQYF,TGTGCCAGCAGAGAACAGGGCCAAGAGACCCAGTACTTC
TRBV27,.,TRBJ1-5,TRBD1,CASSSQGAVQPQHF,TGTGCCAGCAGTTCACAGGGGGCTGTTCAGCCCCAGCATTTT
TRBV15,.,TRBJ1-4,.,CATSSPEETLATNEKLFF,TGTGCCACCAGCAGCCCAGAGGAAACTCTTGCAACTAATGAAAAACTGTTTTTT
TRBV6-2/TRBV6-3,few,TRBJ2-5,.,CASSYPPGSETQYF,TGTGCCAGCAGTTATCCCCCAGGGTCGGAGACCCAGTACTTC
TRBV28,once,TRBJ2-1,TRBD2,CASSSYSGSSYNEQFF,TGTGCCAGCAGTTCTTATAGCGGGAGCTCCTACAATGAGCAGTTCTTC
TRBV6-5,.,TRBJ1-2,.,CASIWEGRNGYTF,TGTGCCAGCATTTGGGAGGGTCGTAATGGCTACACCTTC
TRBV9,.,TRBJ2-3,.,CASSVEERLSTDTQYF,TGTGCCAGCAGCGTAGAGGAGCGGCTTTCCACAGATACGCAGTATTTT